This TCR beta chain derives from a study of T cells in localized non-small cell lung cancer. Sequencing was performed with immunoSEQ multiplex PCR; in TCRdb, only in-frame clones are kept and a portion is missing. The repertoire includes tens of thousands of clones, about 91% of them detected once, and 12% sits in the top ten. V was cut by 7 bases and J by 4 bases, with 13 bases left in between. Germline values: CDR1 WSHSY, CDR2 SAAADI. The CDR3 runs 13 residues. The origin of this receptor is a female donor aged 60 or older with stage II lung adenocarcinoma. The gene calls are TRBV10-2 and TRBJ1-2, with D tentatively TRBD1 (6 bases). This specimen was peripheral blood mononuclear cells, taken before any cancer treatment. CDR3 loop: CASTGGRSYGYTF. Here the CDR3 DNA reads TGCGCCAGCACTGGGGGCAGAAGCTATGGCTACACCTTC.